The text below deals with one TCR beta chain. The data were obtained in a study of T cell responses to AZD1222 COVID-19 vaccine. Profiling relied on immunoSEQ multiplex PCR, and the TCRdb table lists in-frame clones only, not all of them. The sample comprises 120,000 or so clones, more than 70% of which are singletons, and 8% to 13% rests with the top ten. V was pared by 5 bases and J by 4 bases, with 5 bases of the junction left unmatched. CDR3 length: 16 residues. CDR1 and CDR2 (germline): SGHTA, FQGNSA. This clonotype was sampled from an adult in good health. The chain is built from TRBV7-2 and TRBJ1-6; the match to TRBD1 covers 10 bases. Sequencing used peripheral blood, obtained on day 0 of AZD1222 vaccination. In DNA, the CDR3 is TGTGCCAGCAGCCCACAGGGACAGGGGTATAATTCACCCCTCCACTTT. This encodes CASSPQGQGYNSPLHF.